The present entry profiles one TCR beta chain with its context. The data stem from a study of blood T cell repertoires in COVID-19. About the study: COVID-19 samples collected from the United States, Italy and Spain covered acute and convalescent phases. Sample material is recorded as cDNA or gDNA derived from T cells, B-cell-depleted T cells, or PBMCs.

Profiled with immunoSEQ multiplex PCR; TCRdb holds only in-frame clones, not every one. The sample lists 100,000 to 150,000 clones, roughly 88% occurring once. Germline loops: CDR1 SGDLS, CDR2 YYNGEE. The CDR3 loop spans 17 amino acids. V lost 3 bases to trimming and J lost 3 bases, with 21 bases between them. V is TRBV9 and J is TRBJ1-1; weak D call: TRBD1 (5 bases). The sequenced material came from peripheral blood. The receptor's source is a man aged 35 to 55 with acute or convalescent COVID-19. DNA for the CDR3: TGTGCCAGCAGCGCGGGACGACGCGGGATGGAGGACACTGAAGCTTTCTTT. Amino acids: CASSAGRRGMEDTEAFF.